This T cell receptor (beta chain) was found in a study of cytomegalovirus exposure and HLA in healthy donors. Study-wide background: Researchers previously reported finding roughly 120 million unique TCR beta sequences from around 200 million T cells. Study outcomes and limitations: In vitro work confirmed that a few CMV-associated chains recognize CMV antigens. Excluded: some indistinguishable V segments such as TRBV6-2 and TRBV6-3.

On this clone: The antigen is undetermined.

Whereas donors were nominally healthy upon sampling, unrecorded immune exposures were probable. CDR3 length: 14 residues. Germline CDR1 is SGHTA and CDR2 is FQGTGA. The V gene lost 2 bases and the J gene lost 10 bases, with 12 bases spanning the gap. 60 Vbeta and 13 Jbeta primers were used in PCR. The method was immunoSEQ multiplex PCR; TCRdb's version includes in-frame clones alone and lacks a portion of them. The repertoire table contains 35,000 to 45,000 clones. V gene TRBV7-3 combines with J gene TRBJ1-6, with D perhaps TRBD1 (5 bases). What was sequenced was PBMCs. This receptor was taken from a man aged 25-40 years in good health and CMV-seronegative. The CDR3 is CASSLQGSNSPLHF. CDR3 DNA: TGTGCCAGCAGCTTACAGGGTAGTAACTCACCCCTCCACTTT.